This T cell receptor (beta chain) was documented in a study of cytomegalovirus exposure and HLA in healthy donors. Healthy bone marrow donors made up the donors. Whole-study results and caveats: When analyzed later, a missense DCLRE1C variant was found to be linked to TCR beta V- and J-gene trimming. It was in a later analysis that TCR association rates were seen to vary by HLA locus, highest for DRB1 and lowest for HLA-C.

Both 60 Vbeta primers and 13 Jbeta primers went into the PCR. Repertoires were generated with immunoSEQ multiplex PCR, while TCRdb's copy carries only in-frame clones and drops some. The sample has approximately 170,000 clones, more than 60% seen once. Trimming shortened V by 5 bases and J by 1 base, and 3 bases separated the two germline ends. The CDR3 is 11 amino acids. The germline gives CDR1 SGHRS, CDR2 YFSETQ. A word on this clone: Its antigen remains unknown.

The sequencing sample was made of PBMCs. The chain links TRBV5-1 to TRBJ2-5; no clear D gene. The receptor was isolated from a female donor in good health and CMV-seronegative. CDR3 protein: CASRAQETQYF. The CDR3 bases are TGCGCCAGCAGAGCCCAAGAGACCCAGTACTTC.